This TCR beta chain came from a study of cytomegalovirus exposure and HLA in healthy donors. Study-wide results and caveats: Specific recognition of CMV antigens was confirmed in vitro for a few chains (all CMV-associated).

Trimming removed 5 bases at V and 0 bases at J, with 5 bases between. The CDR3 runs 13 residues. The V gene's germline CDR1 is MDHEN and CDR2 SYDVKM. A word on this clone: The antigen remains unidentified.

Sequencing used immunoSEQ multiplex PCR; TCRdb keeps in-frame clones, though not all of them. The table has 150,000 to 200,000 clones, roughly 84% seen once. The sequence was obtained from a woman aged 25 to 39 in good health and CMV-seropositive. V usage is TRBV28 and J usage is TRBJ2-1, with D hard to call. The sequenced sample was PBMCs. DNA for the CDR3: TGTGCCAGCAGTATTAGCTCCTACAATGAGCAGTTCTTC. Its translation: CASSISSYNEQFF. Full variable domain (outside the CDR3, taken from reference TRBV28 and TRBJ2-1): DVKVTQSSRYLVKRTGEKVFLECVQDMDHENMFWYRQDPGLGLRLIYFSYDVKMKEKGDIPEGYSVSREKKERFSLILESASTNQTSMYLCASSISSYNEQFFGPGTRLTVL.